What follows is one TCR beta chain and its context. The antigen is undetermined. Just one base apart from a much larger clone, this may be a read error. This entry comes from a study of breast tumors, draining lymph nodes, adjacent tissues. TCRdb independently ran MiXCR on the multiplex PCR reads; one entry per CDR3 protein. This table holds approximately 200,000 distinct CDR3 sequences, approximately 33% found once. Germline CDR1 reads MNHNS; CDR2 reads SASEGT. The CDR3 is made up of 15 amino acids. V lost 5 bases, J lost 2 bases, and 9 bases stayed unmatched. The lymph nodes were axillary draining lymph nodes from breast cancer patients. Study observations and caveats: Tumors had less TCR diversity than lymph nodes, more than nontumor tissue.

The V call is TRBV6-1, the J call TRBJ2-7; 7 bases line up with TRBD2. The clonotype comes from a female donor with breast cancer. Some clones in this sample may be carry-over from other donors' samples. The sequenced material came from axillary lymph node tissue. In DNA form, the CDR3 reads TGTGCCAGCAGTCAACCGGGACTACTCACCTACGAGCAGTACTTC. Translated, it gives CASSQPGLLTYEQYF.